What follows describes a single T cell receptor (beta chain). Its antigen is unknown. Trimming took off 4 bases at V and 0 bases at J, with 11 bases between the two ends. The V gene's germline CDR1 is SGDLS and CDR2 YYNGEE. The CDR3 totals 14 residues. Genomic DNA belonging to each subset was distributed in equal measure over several immunoSEQ plates. Using ten immunoSEQ deep assay plates, investigators sequenced unsorted PBMC DNA. Only in-frame clones appear in the TCRdb table, and some are missing; sequencing was by immunoSEQ multiplex PCR. The table records about 510,000 clones, about 79% of them present only once. This specimen belongs to a study of shared clonotypes between healthy human individuals. Study-level findings and limits: Donors were few, which limited the genetic and exposure-history diversity represented.

When samples were unsorted, roughly 100 million PBMCs were used for genomic DNA. This clonotype was sampled from a woman in her forties in good health. Some clones in this sample may be carry-over from other donors' samples. The sequenced sample consisted of PBMCs. This rearrangement joins TRBV9 to TRBJ2-7, with a weak D call TRBD1 (5 bases). CDR3 bases: TGTGCCAGCAGCCCACGACAGAGCTCCTACGAGCAGTACTTC. It yields the protein CASSPRQSSYEQYF.